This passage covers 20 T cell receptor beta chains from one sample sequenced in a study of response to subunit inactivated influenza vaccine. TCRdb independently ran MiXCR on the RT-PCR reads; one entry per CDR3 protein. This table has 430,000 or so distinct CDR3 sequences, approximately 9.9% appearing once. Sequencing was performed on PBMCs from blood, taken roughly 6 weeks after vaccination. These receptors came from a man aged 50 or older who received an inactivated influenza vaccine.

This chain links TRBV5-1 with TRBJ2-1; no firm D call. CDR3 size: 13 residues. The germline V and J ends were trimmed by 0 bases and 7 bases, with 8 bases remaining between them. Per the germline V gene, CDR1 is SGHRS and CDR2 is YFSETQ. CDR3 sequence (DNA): TGCGCCAGCAGCTTGGCCCCTACGAATGAGCAGTTCTTC. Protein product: CASSLAPTNEQFF.

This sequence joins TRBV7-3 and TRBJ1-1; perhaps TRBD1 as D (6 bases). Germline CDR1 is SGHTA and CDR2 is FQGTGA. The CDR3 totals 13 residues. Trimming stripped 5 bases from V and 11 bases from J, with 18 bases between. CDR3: CASSPTGLGGAFF. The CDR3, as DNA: TGTGCCAGCAGCCCGACAGGTCTCGGGGGTGCTTTCTTT.

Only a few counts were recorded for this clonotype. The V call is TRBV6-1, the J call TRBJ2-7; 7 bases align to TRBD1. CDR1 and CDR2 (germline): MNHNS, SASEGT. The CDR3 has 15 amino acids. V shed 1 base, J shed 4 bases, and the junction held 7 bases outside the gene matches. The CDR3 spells CASSEVVGTVYEQYF. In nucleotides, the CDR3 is TGTGCCAGCAGTGAAGTCGTCGGGACAGTTTACGAGCAGTACTTC.

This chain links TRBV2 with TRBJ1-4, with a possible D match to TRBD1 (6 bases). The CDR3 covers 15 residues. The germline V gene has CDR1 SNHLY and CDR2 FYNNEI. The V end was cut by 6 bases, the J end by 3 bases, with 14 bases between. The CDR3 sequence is CASSSQGSANEKLFF. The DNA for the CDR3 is TGTGCCAGCAGCTCCCAGGGGAGCGCTAATGAAAAACTGTTTTTT.

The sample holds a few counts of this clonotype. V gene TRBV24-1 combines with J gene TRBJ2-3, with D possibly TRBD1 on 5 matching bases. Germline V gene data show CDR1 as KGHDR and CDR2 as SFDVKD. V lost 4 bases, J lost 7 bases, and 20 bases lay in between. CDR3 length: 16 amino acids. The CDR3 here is CATSDADSRTRYTQYF. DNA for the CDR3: TGTGCCACCAGTGACGCAGACAGCCGTACACGTTATACGCAGTATTTT.

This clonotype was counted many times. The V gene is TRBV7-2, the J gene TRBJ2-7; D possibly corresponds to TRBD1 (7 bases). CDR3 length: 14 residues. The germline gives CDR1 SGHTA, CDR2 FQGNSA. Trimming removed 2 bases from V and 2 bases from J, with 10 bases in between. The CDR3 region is CASSLQGGPYEQYF. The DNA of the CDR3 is TGTGCCAGCAGCTTACAGGGGGGCCCCTACGAGCAGTACTTC.

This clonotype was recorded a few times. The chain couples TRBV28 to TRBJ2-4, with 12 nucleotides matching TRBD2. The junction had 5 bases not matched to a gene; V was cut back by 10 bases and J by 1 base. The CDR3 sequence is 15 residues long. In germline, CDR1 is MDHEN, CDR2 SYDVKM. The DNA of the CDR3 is TGTGCCACCTCTAGCGGGGGGGGCGCCAAAAACATTCAGTACTTC. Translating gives CATSSGGGAKNIQYF.

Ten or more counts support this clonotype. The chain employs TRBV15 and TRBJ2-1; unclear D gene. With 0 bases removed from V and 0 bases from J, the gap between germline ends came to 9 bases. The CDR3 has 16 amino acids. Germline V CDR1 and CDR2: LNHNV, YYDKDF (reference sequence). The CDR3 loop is CATSRDWLSSYNEQFF. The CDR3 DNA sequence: TGTGCCACCAGCAGAGATTGGTTGAGCTCCTACAATGAGCAGTTCTTC.

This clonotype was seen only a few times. This CDR3 is CASSEGRNRYNEQFF. In nucleotides, the CDR3 is TGTGCCAGCAGTGAAGGACGGAACCGCTACAATGAGCAGTTCTTC. The V gene is TRBV2, the J gene TRBJ2-1; D ambiguous. Trimming removed 1 base from V and 3 bases from J, with 10 bases in between. The length of the CDR3 is 15 residues. Per the germline V gene, CDR1 is SNHLY and CDR2 is FYNNEI.

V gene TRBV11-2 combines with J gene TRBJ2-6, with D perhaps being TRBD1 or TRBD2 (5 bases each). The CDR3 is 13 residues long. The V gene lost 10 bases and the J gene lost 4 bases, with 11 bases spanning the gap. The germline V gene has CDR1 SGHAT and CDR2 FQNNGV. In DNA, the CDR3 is TGTGCCACCGGGGCAGCAGGGGCCAACGTCCTGACTTTC. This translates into CATGAAGANVLTF.

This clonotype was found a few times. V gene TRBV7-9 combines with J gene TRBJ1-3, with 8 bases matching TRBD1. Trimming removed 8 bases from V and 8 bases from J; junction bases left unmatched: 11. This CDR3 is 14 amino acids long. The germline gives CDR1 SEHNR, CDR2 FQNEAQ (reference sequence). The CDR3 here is CASADRGRPDTIYF. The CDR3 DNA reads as TGTGCCAGCGCCGACAGGGGACGGCCGGACACCATATATTTT.

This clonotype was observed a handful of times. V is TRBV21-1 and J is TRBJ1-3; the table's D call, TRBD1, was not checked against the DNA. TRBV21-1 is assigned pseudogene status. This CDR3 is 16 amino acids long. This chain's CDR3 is CASNSGRCLSGNTIYF. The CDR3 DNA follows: TGTGCCAGCAACTCGGGACGATGCCTCTCTGGAAACACCATATATTTT.

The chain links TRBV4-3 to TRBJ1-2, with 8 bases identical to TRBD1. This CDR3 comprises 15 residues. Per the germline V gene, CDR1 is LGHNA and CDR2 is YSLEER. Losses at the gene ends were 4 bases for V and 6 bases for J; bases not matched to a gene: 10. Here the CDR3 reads CASSPRGQGGDGYTF. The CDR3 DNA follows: TGCGCCAGCAGCCCCCGAGGACAGGGTGGAGATGGCTACACCTTC.

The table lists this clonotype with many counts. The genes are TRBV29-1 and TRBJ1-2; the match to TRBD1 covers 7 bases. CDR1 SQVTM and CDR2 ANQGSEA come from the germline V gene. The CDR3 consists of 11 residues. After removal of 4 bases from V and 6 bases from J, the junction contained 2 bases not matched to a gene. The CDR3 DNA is TGCAGCGTTGGCACAGGGGATGGCTACACCTTC. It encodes CSVGTGDGYTF.

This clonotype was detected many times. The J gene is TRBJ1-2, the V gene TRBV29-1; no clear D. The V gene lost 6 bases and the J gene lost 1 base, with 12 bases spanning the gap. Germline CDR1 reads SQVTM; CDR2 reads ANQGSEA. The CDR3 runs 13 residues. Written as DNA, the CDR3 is TGCAGCGTGACGCCGGTTCTTAACTATGGCTACACCTTC. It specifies CSVTPVLNYGYTF.

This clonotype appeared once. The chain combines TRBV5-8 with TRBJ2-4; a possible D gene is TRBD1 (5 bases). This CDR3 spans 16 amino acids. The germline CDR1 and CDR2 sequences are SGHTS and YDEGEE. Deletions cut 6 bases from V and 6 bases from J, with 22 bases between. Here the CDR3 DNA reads TGTGCCAGCACCCTGGGCCAGGGCCTCCAACTAAACATTCAGTACTTC. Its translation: CASTLGQGLQLNIQYF.

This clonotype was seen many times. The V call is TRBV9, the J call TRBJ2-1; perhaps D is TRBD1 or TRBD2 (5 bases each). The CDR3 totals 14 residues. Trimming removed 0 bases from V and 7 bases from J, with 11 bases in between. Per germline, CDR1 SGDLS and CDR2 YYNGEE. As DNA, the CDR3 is TGTGCCAGCAGCGTAGGCCCGAGGGGTAATGAGCAGTTCTTC. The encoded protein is CASSVGPRGNEQFF.

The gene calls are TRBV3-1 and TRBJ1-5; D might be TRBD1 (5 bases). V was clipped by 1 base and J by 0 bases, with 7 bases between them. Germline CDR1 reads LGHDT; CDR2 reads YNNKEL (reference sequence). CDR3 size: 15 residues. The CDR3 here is CASSQGGISNQPQHF. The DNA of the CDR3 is TGTGCCAGCAGCCAAGGGGGGATTAGCAATCAGCCCCAGCATTTT.

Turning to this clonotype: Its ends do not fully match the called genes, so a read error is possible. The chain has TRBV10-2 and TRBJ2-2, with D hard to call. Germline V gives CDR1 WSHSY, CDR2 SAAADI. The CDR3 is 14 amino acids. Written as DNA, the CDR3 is TGCGTCAGCAGTGAGCCTAGAGCCACCGGGGAGCTGTTTTTT. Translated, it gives CVSSEPRATGELFF.

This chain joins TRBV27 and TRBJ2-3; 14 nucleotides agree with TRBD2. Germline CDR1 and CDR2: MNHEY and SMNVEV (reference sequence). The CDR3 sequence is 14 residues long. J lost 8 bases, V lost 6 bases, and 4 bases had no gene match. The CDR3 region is CASSSGLAGVTQYF. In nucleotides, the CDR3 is TGTGCCAGCAGCTCGGGACTAGCGGGAGTTACGCAGTATTTT.